This paragraph reports one TCR beta chain. Its target is not known. It was into CD45RA+ naive and CD45RA-negative memory subsets that the CD4+ cells were split. This entry belongs to a study of shared clonotypes between healthy human individuals. Overall study context: CD4 naive and memory got three plates each, CD8 naive two, CD8 memory one. Study-wide findings and caveats: The researchers took only blood, and tissue repertoires probably look different.

Sequenced by immunoSEQ multiplex PCR; TCRdb stores in-frame clones only, minus some. The sample carries 2.3 million or so clones, 93% recorded once. This CDR3 spans 15 amino acids. The germline gives CDR1 KGHSH, CDR2 LQKENI. The V and J ends lost 1 base and 3 bases, in that order; junction bases with no gene match: 6. This receptor was obtained from a man younger than 35 in good health. Some clones in this sample may be carry-over from other donors' samples. This chain connects TRBV18 to TRBJ2-7; 7 bases line up with TRBD2. The sequenced sample was naive CD4+ T cells from PBMCs. Subset specified: CD45RA+ positively selected. The CDR3 DNA reads TGTGCCAGCTCACCACGGCTAGCGGAGAACTACGAGCAGTACTTC. This encodes CASSPRLAENYEQYF.